The clone carrying this T cell receptor (beta chain) was picked up a small number of times. What it binds is unknown. The CDR3 totals 14 residues. Germline V gives CDR1 SGDLS, CDR2 YYNGEE. V was shortened by 3 bases and J by 0 bases, with 8 bases between the two germline ends. The data derive from a study of post-analysis software for immune sequencing data. Study as a whole: The cohort encompassed relapsing-remitting, secondary progressive and progressive-relapsing multiple sclerosis disease courses.

Unique molecular identifiers were present in the TCR beta cDNA libraries. T cells numbering about 0.85 to 10 million gave rise to some 500,000 cDNA molecules. TCRdb re-called the PCR reads through MiXCR, storing one row per CDR3 protein. Of about 460,000 distinct CDR3 sequences in the sample, roughly 45% were seen once. Study-wide results and limits: Samples from one preparation batch, clustered by F measure, grouped strongly together. Those with multiple sclerosis, the patient group, showed significantly lower normalized Chao1 diversity than controls. Five or six TRBV segments were significantly more frequent in patients than in controls. TRBV5-6, TRBV5-1 and TRBV20-1 were among these segments.

The V gene is TRBV9, the J gene TRBJ2-3; D is perhaps TRBD1 (6 bases). Input material: blood. This clonotype originated in a girl aged 5 to 17 with multiple sclerosis. The CDR3 sequence: CASSEQGSTDTQYF. Written as DNA, the CDR3 is TGTGCCAGCAGCGAGCAGGGGAGCACAGATACGCAGTATTTT.